A selection of T cell receptor beta chains follows, all from one sample in a study of CD8 T cells in Susac syndrome. TCRdb called the immunoSEQ multiplex PCR reads again in MiXCR, with one record for every CDR3 protein. Of about 190,000 distinct CDR3 sequences detected, 90% to 95% appear once; the ten largest clones hold over 0.075%. Sequencing input: CD4+ T cells from PBMCs. These receptors originate from a human donor with Susac syndrome. Each CDR3 is given with its conserved first and last residue. The order of the fields is clone size, D gene, J gene, V gene, CDR3 protein, CDR3 DNA. A D gene is named only where the DNA matches it firmly. The listing skips clone size in some rows; elsewhere it reads once, few, many or a size class.

clone size: NA
D gene: TRBD1
J gene: TRBJ2-1
V gene: TRBV2
CDR3 protein: CASIWTGGDWNEQFF
CDR3 DNA: TGTGCCAGCATTTGGACAGGGGGCGATTGGAATGAGCAGTTCTTC

clone size: NA
D gene: NA
J gene: TRBJ1-1
V gene: TRBV6-1
CDR3 protein: CASSEEDPLNTEAFF
CDR3 DNA: TGTGCCAGCAGTGAAGAGGACCCCTTGAACACTGAAGCTTTCTTT

clone size: NA
D gene: NA
J gene: TRBJ2-3
V gene: TRBV2
CDR3 protein: CASSFSYGTDTQYF
CDR3 DNA: TGTGCCAGCTCTTTTAGCTATGGCACAGATACGCAGTATTTT

clone size: NA
D gene: NA
J gene: TRBJ2-7
V gene: TRBV28
CDR3 protein: CASSNGLTYEQYF
CDR3 DNA: TGTGCCAGCAGTAACGGGTTAACCTACGAGCAGTACTTC

clone size: NA
D gene: TRBD1
J gene: TRBJ1-5
V gene: TRBV10-3
CDR3 protein: CAISTTGEPQHF
CDR3 DNA: TGTGCCATCAGCACCACAGGGGAGCCCCAGCATTTT

clone size: NA
D gene: TRBD2
J gene: TRBJ2-7
V gene: TRBV6-5
CDR3 protein: CASSYSGTSGSEQYF
CDR3 DNA: TGTGCCAGCAGTTACTCGGGTACTAGCGGCTCCGAGCAGTACTTC

clone size: NA
D gene: TRBD1
J gene: TRBJ1-2
V gene: TRBV30
CDR3 protein: CAWSVGQGMAQGYTF
CDR3 DNA: TGTGCCTGGAGTGTGGGACAGGGAATGGCGCAGGGCTACACCTTC

clone size: NA
D gene: TRBD2
J gene: TRBJ2-1
V gene: TRBV6-5
CDR3 protein: CASSFSGGVVEQFF
CDR3 DNA: TGTGCCAGCAGTTTTAGCGGGGGGGTTGTTGAGCAGTTCTTC

clone size: NA
D gene: TRBD2
J gene: TRBJ2-7
V gene: TRBV28
CDR3 protein: CASSRTSSGIYEQYF
CDR3 DNA: TGTGCCAGCAGCCGGACTTCTAGCGGGATCTACGAGCAGTACTTC

clone size: NA
D gene: NA
J gene: TRBJ2-7
V gene: TRBV20-1
CDR3 protein: CSATRDWSYEQYF
CDR3 DNA: TGCAGTGCTACCCGGGACTGGTCCTACGAGCAGTACTTC

clone size: NA
D gene: TRBD1
J gene: TRBJ1-1
V gene: TRBV20-1
CDR3 protein: CSAREPGQTLPLF
CDR3 DNA: TGCAGTGCTAGAGAGCCGGGACAGACACTCCCGCTATTT

clone size: once
D gene: TRBD1
J gene: TRBJ2-7
V gene: TRBV5-1
CDR3 protein: CASSAGQGATYEQYF
CDR3 DNA: TGCGCCAGCAGCGCCGGACAGGGGGCCACCTACGAGCAGTACTTC

clone size: NA
D gene: TRBD1
J gene: TRBJ2-5
V gene: TRBV2
CDR3 protein: CASEGTGHQVQYF
CDR3 DNA: TGTGCCAGCGAAGGGACAGGCCACCAGGTCCAGTACTTC

clone size: NA
D gene: TRBD1
J gene: TRBJ2-5
V gene: TRBV18
CDR3 protein: CASSRGQEETQYF
CDR3 DNA: TGTGCCAGCTCACGCGGACAGGAAGAGACCCAGTACTTC